These 9 T cell receptor beta chains were all obtained from the same sample, sequenced in a study of blood T cell repertoires in COVID-19 (dated by TCRdb to 2018 to 2021). The method was the immunoSEQ multiplex PCR assay. This immuneACCESS table, as held by TCRdb, lists in-frame sequences with V and J called but not all clones. Of the missing ones, under half trace to an unresolved V gene in checked studies; the others have no known cause. In all, the sample holds 130,000 or so clones, and roughly 82% of those were seen once. The ten largest clones take up roughly 12% of the sample. Material: peripheral blood. All receptors derive from a human donor in a cohort sampled during active COVID-19.

The J gene is TRBJ2-3, the V gene TRBV6-6; D may be TRBD1 (6 bases). Germline loops: CDR1 MNHNY, CDR2 SVGAGI (reference sequence). There are 13 residues in the CDR3. In DNA form, the CDR3 reads TGTACCTCCAACAGGGAACTCACAGATACGCAGTATTTT. It is translated as CTSNRELTDTQYF.

This sequence joins TRBV6-6 and TRBJ1-1; no reliable D call. CDR3 length: 14 residues. Trimming stripped 6 bases from V and 1 base from J, with 12 bases between. Germline V lookup: CDR1 MNHNY, CDR2 SVGAGI (reference sequence). CDR3 bases: TGTGCCAGCAGCTTCCAGGCCCGGAACACTGAAGCTTTCTTT. Translated: CASSFQARNTEAFF.

The CDR3 region has the DNA TGTGCCAGCAGATGGACAGACCAAGATACGCAGTATTTT. Protein sequence: CASRWTDQDTQYF. The rearrangement uses TRBV2 and TRBJ2-3; TRBD1 might be the D (6 bases). The CDR3 is made up of 13 amino acids. Germline CDR1 and CDR2: SNHLY and FYNNEI. The V end was cut by 6 bases, the J end by 5 bases, with 12 bases between.

The CDR3 region has the DNA TGTGCCAGCAGCTCATCGACAGGCTCAGATACGCAGTATTTT. As protein: CASSSSTGSDTQYF. This chain connects TRBV7-9 to TRBJ2-3; TRBD1 might be the D (6 bases). V lost 4 bases and J 4 bases, leaving 12 bases between the germline ends. This CDR3 contains 14 residues. Germline V gene data show CDR1 as SEHNR and CDR2 as FQNEAQ (reference sequence).

This clone occurred once. The gene calls are TRBV3-1 (or the pseudogene TRBV3-2) and TRBJ2-2; the match to TRBD2 covers 16 bases. Germline V gene lookup returns CDR1 LGHDT and CDR2 YNNKEL (reference sequence). The CDR3 has 18 amino acids. The J segment lost 4 bases and the V segment lost 4 bases, leaving 6 bases of the junction unmatched. The DNA for the CDR3 is TGTGCCAGCAGCCCGGGACTAGCGGGGGGGCGTGGCACCGGGGAGCTGTTTTTT. Protein product: CASSPGLAGGRGTGELFF.

The chain recombines TRBV5-1 with TRBJ2-1; TRBD2 matches at 11 bases. CDR1 SGHRS and CDR2 YFSETQ come from the germline V gene. V shed 3 bases, J shed 6 bases, and the junction held 5 bases outside the gene matches. The CDR3 has 15 residues. The CDR3: CASSYTSGGTNEQFF. The DNA of the CDR3 is TGCGCCAGCAGCTACACTAGCGGGGGAACCAATGAGCAGTTCTTC.

The V call is TRBV3-1 (or the pseudogene TRBV3-2), the J call TRBJ2-1, with 10 bases aligning to TRBD1. With V trimmed by 3 bases and J by 5 bases, 4 bases remained unmatched. In germline, CDR1 is LGHDT, CDR2 YNNKEL (reference sequence). This CDR3 spans 15 amino acids. The CDR3 coding sequence is TGTGCCAGCAGCCAGAAGGACAGGGGGGACAATGAGCAGTTCTTC. Protein sequence: CASSQKDRGDNEQFF.

J is TRBJ2-7 and V is TRBV6-5; D perhaps matches TRBD1 (6 bases). The V and J ends lost 6 bases and 4 bases respectively, with 10 bases between them. CDR1 is MNHEY, CDR2 SVGAGI, per germline. This CDR3 has 12 residues. In DNA, the CDR3 is TGTGCCAGCAGAGCAGGGGAGTACGAGCAGTACTTC. Translating gives CASRAGEYEQYF.

The chain has TRBV10-2 and TRBJ2-1; weak D call: TRBD1 (6 bases). Per germline, CDR1 WSHSY and CDR2 SAAADI. This CDR3 comprises 12 residues. The CDR3 DNA reads TGCGCTTCAGGGGTAGGGTACAATGAGCAGTTCTTC. Translated, it gives CASGVGYNEQFF.